A selection of T cell receptor beta chains follows, all from one sample in a study of T cell responses to AZD1222 COVID-19 vaccine. Sequencing was performed with immunoSEQ multiplex PCR; in TCRdb, only in-frame clones are kept and a portion is missing. The sample holds approximately 100,000 clones, 87% seen once. The sequences come from peripheral blood, collected on day 0 of AZD1222 vaccination. These receptor sequences come from an adult in good health. Each CDR3 is given without its conserved first and last residue. Each record gives: J gene, V gene, CDR3 protein.

J: TRBJ2-2; V: TRBV11-2; CDR3: ASSGTSGSGELF
J: TRBJ1-1; V: TRBV11-2; CDR3: ASSPGQQNTEAF
J: TRBJ1-4; V: TRBV11-2; CDR3: ASSLEITEKLF
J: TRBJ2-7; V: TRBV30; CDR3: AWSVLAAYEQY
J: TRBJ1-2; V: TRBV25-1; CDR3: ASSPPGVRAPYGYT
J: TRBJ1-1; V: TRBV30; CDR3: AWSRDMTEAF
J: TRBJ2-7; V: TRBV6-5; CDR3: ASTSDNSYEQY
J: TRBJ2-1; V: TRBV27; CDR3: ASSLVAGTSGLYNEQF
J: TRBJ1-2; V: TRBV10-2; CDR3: ASTHPRGNYGYT
J: TRBJ2-7; V: TRBV3-1/TRBV3-2; CDR3: ASSQEQGPPYEQY
J: TRBJ2-2; V: TRBV4-3; CDR3: ASSRGLAGADGELF
J: TRBJ2-5; V: TRBV27; CDR3: ASSFTRGAETQY
J: TRBJ2-2; V: TRBV24-1; CDR3: ATSDFRRGDTGELF
J: TRBJ2-6; V: TRBV7-9; CDR3: ASSLVLGGANVLT
J: TRBJ1-5; V: TRBV4-3; CDR3: ASSQGTGKNQPQH
J: TRBJ2-3; V: TRBV4-1; CDR3: ASSQVLRTDTQY
J: TRBJ2-5; V: TRBV2; CDR3: ASIRYRAGETQY
J: TRBJ1-5; V: TRBV7-2; CDR3: ASSLSRFGGQPQH
J: TRBJ1-3; V: TRBV7-9; CDR3: ASSDGLSGNTIY
J: TRBJ1-1; V: TRBV4-3; CDR3: ASSQDRSRTEAF
J: TRBJ2-5; V: TRBV4-1; CDR3: ASSFRLAGVEETQY
J: TRBJ1-1; V: TRBV5-4; CDR3: ASSSRTGMNTEAF
J: TRBJ2-3; V: TRBV12-5; CDR3: ASGLTTTDTQY
J: TRBJ2-7; V: TRBV15; CDR3: ATSRVQEATGRQY
J: TRBJ2-3; V: TRBV29-1; CDR3: SVDGGDTQY
J: TRBJ1-3; V: TRBV5-1; CDR3: ASSTGVPNSGNTIY
J: TRBJ1-1; V: TRBV19; CDR3: ASSVTGLYTEAF
J: TRBJ2-2; V: TRBV27; CDR3: ASSETGINTGELF
J: TRBJ1-5; V: TRBV2; CDR3: ASSDRDLNQPQH
J: TRBJ1-1; V: TRBV30; CDR3: ASGNTEAF
J: TRBJ2-3; V: TRBV19; CDR3: ASTSGGTDTQY
J: TRBJ1-1; V: TRBV6-2/TRBV6-3; CDR3: ASSYFRDRGQVGPNWIAF
J: TRBJ1-5; V: TRBV19; CDR3: ASRVSTWGNQPQH
J: TRBJ1-2; V: TRBV5-1; CDR3: ASSFLSYTGDYGYT
J: TRBJ2-7; V: TRBV19; CDR3: ASSKGGTGENEQY
J: TRBJ2-5; V: TRBV20-1; CDR3: SASRRGETQY
J: TRBJ1-2; V: TRBV9; CDR3: ASSVAGWGGADYGYT
J: TRBJ2-1; V: TRBV5-3; CDR3: ARSSRPPIAGGPRDEQF
J: TRBJ1-5; V: TRBV19; CDR3: ASGRSKRGNQPQH
J: TRBJ1-1; V: TRBV12-3/TRBV12-4; CDR3: ASSLFENTEAF
J: TRBJ2-5; V: TRBV3-1/TRBV3-2; CDR3: ASSLGGRETQY
J: TRBJ2-7; V: TRBV2; CDR3: ASSDWYSREAGEQY
J: TRBJ1-4; V: TRBV6-5; CDR3: ASSGGATNEKLF
J: TRBJ1-1; V: TRBV25-1; CDR3: ASKGQGITEAF
J: TRBJ2-3; V: TRBV4-1; CDR3: ASSARAPRADTQY
J: TRBJ2-7; V: TRBV2; CDR3: ASSVGGRKREQY
J: TRBJ1-1; V: TRBV28; CDR3: ASSFGSVMNTEAF
J: TRBJ2-1; V: TRBV29-1; CDR3: SVGEGMNEQF
J: TRBJ2-3; V: TRBV10-1; CDR3: ASSENSVETDTQY
J: TRBJ1-3; V: TRBV18; CDR3: ASSPQLTAGNTIY